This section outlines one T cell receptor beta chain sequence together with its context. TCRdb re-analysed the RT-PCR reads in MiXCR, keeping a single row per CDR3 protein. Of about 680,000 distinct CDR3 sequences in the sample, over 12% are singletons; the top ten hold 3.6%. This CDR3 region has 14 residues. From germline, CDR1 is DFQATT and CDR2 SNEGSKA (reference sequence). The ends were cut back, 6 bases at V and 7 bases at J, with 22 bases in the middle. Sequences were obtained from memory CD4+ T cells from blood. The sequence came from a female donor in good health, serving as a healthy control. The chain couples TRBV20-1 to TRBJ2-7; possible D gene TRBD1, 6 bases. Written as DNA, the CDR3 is TGCAGTGCCGCTGCTAGAACAGGGCGTGGGGAGCAGTACTTC. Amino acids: CSAAARTGRGEQYF.